The text below deals with one TCR beta chain. The antigen remains unidentified. V gave up 11 bases and J gave up 1 base; unmatched junction bases: 5. From germline, CDR1 is MDHEN and CDR2 SYDVKM. The CDR3 length is 14 residues. This entry is derived from a study of cytotoxic CD8 clonotypes in ibrutinib-treated CLL. The data were produced by immunoSEQ multiplex PCR, yet TCRdb's version contains in-frame clones alone and is incomplete. The sample lists fewer than 400,000 clones; roughly 70% were seen once. General study findings and limits: Public clonotypes were uncommon and contracted or stayed stable on treatment.

The receptor was derived from a human donor with chronic lymphocytic leukemia. The rearrangement links TRBV28 to TRBJ2-2, with TRBD2 matching over 9 bases. The material sequenced was PBMCs, taken after 36 months of ibrutinib treatment. Here the CDR3 reads CAVAGAGNTGELFF. For the CDR3, the DNA is TGTGCCGTAGCGGGAGCGGGGAACACCGGGGAGCTGTTTTTT. Full variable domain (missing parts from reference TRBV28 and TRBJ2-2): DVKVTQSSRYLVKRTGEKVFLECVQDMDHENMFWYRQDPGLGLRLIYFSYDVKMKEKGDIPEGYSVSREKKERFSLILESASTNQTSMYLCAVAGAGNTGELFFGEGSRLTVL.